A selection of T cell receptor beta chains follows, all from one sample in a study of blood T cell repertoires in COVID-19. The assay was immunoSEQ multiplex PCR, and TCRdb's table has in-frame clones only and misses some. The repertoire consists of more than 65,000 clones, with about four fifths occurring once and the leading ten covering just under 6.5%. Sequencing was done on a sample of peripheral blood. These receptors all come from a woman in her sixties or seventies with acute or convalescent COVID-19. Both conserved end residues are part of each CDR3. The D gene is left open where the match is weak. Clone size is given for some rows only: seen once, a few or many times, or a class if the clone is expanded.

abundance,d_gene,v_gene,j_gene,CDR3aa,CDR3nt
-,TRBD1,TRBV5-1,TRBJ2-7,CASSLGQGADEQYF,TGCGCCAGCAGCTTAGGACAGGGGGCGGACGAGCAGTACTTC
few,-,TRBV5-1,TRBJ1-1,CASSLITLGTEAFF,TGCGCCAGCAGCTTGATAACTCTAGGCACTGAAGCTTTCTTT
many,TRBD1,TRBV19,TRBJ1-1,CASRDSLRGNTEAFF,TGTGCCAGCCGGGACAGCTTAAGGGGGAACACTGAAGCTTTCTTT
-,TRBD1,TRBV5-4,TRBJ1-6,CASSSDRGDSPLHF,TGTGCCAGCAGCTCGGACAGGGGTGATTCACCCCTCCACTTT
-,-,TRBV2,TRBJ1-5,CASSDTGTVLQPQHF,TGTGCCAGCAGTGACACAGGGACCGTCTTGCAGCCCCAGCATTTT
-,-,TRBV10-3,TRBJ2-2,CAISEGTLGTGELFF,TGTGCCATCAGTGAGGGGACTCTGGGAACCGGGGAGCTGTTTTTT
few,TRBD2,TRBV9,TRBJ2-2,CASSVRGTLAGANTGELFF,TGTGCCAGCAGCGTAAGGGGGACACTAGCGGGGGCTAACACCGGGGAGCTGTTTTTT
-,-,TRBV7-2,TRBJ2-3,CASRSSGANTQYF,TGTGCCAGCAGGTCCTCTGGGGCTAATACGCAGTATTTT
-,TRBD1,TRBV18,TRBJ1-1,CASSARGTGDDTEAFF,TGTGCCAGCTCAGCGAGGGGGACAGGGGACGATACTGAAGCTTTCTTT
-,-,TRBV6-1,TRBJ1-1,CASSEAFVSGKATEAFF,TGTGCCAGCAGTGAAGCCTTTGTATCAGGGAAGGCCACTGAAGCTTTCTTT
-,TRBD2,TRBV19,TRBJ2-2,CASRVGLANTGELFF,TGTGCCAGTAGGGTGGGACTAGCGAACACCGGGGAGCTGTTTTTT
few,-,TRBV5-1,TRBJ2-6,CASSPQAGANVLTF,TGCGCCAGCAGCCCCCAGGCTGGGGCCAACGTCCTGACTTTC
-,-,TRBV5-1,TRBJ2-7,CASSWRTDSGEQYF,TGCGCCAGCAGCTGGCGGACTGATTCTGGGGAGCAGTACTTC
-,-,TRBV5-1,TRBJ2-7,CASSLRGYEQYF,TGCGCCAGCAGCCTCAGGGGATACGAGCAGTACTTC
many,-,TRBV6-2/TRBV6-3,TRBJ1-6,CASSYRGAGSPLHF,TGTGCCAGCAGTTACCGGGGGGCAGGTTCACCCCTCCACTTT
once,TRBD1,TRBV4-1,TRBJ1-1,CASSQDPRGHFAEAFF,TGCGCCAGCAGCCAAGATCCCAGGGGGCATTTCGCTGAAGCTTTCTTT
-,-,TRBV6-5,TRBJ2-5,CASSFGEEETQYF,TGTGCCAGCAGTTTCGGGGAGGAAGAGACCCAGTACTTC
-,-,TRBV4-2,TRBJ2-1,CASSQGDLTGIEQFF,TGTGCCAGCAGCCAAGGTGATCTTACAGGGATAGAGCAGTTCTTC
-,TRBD1,TRBV3-1/TRBV3-2,TRBJ1-2,CASSPQQGDYYGYTF,TGTGCCAGCAGCCCTCAACAGGGGGACTACTATGGCTACACCTTC
-,TRBD2,TRBV28,TRBJ2-3,CATSRGGVDTQYF,TGTGCCACTTCCCGGGGGGGCGTAGATACGCAGTATTTT
-,TRBD2,TRBV2,TRBJ2-3,CASSAGGADTQYF,TGTGCCAGCAGTGCCGGGGGGGCAGATACGCAGTATTTT
-,-,TRBV6-1,TRBJ1-3,CASSDRSSGNTIYF,TGTGCCAGCAGTGACAGAAGCTCTGGAAACACCATATATTTT
-,-,TRBV5-1,TRBJ1-1,CASTMSGGSTYYMNTEAFF,TGCGCCAGCACGATGAGTGGGGGGAGCACGTATTACATGAACACTGAAGCTTTCTTT
-,TRBD1,TRBV14,TRBJ1-3,CASSLFQGDTFSGNTIYF,TGTGCCAGCAGCTTATTCCAGGGGGACACCTTCTCTGGAAACACCATATATTTT
-,-,TRBV3-1/TRBV3-2,TRBJ1-2,CASSPQGTQRPYGYTF,TGTGCCAGCAGCCCCCAGGGTACCCAGCGTCCCTATGGCTACACCTTC
-,-,TRBV5-4,TRBJ2-7,CASSSTGGAEQYF,TGTGCCAGCAGCTCCACAGGGGGGGCCGAGCAGTACTTC
-,TRBD2,TRBV6-5,TRBJ2-7,CASSPGGGYEQYF,TGTGCCAGCAGCCCCGGGGGGGGCTACGAGCAGTACTTC
-,-,TRBV19,TRBJ1-2,CASSTQIGNYGYTF,TGTGCCAGTAGTACCCAGATTGGCAACTATGGCTACACCTTC
-,TRBD1,TRBV5-4,TRBJ1-2,CASSLEPGTGDYGYTF,TGTGCCAGCAGCTTGGAACCAGGGACAGGGGACTATGGCTACACCTTC
-,TRBD2,TRBV5-6,TRBJ2-1,CASVWRAGNDYNEQFF,TGTGCCAGCGTCTGGAGAGCGGGGAATGACTACAATGAGCAGTTCTTC
-,-,TRBV12-2,TRBJ2-3,CASRSSLAGAHDTQYF,TGTGCAAGTCGCTCCTCACTAGCGGGGGCCCATGATACGCAGTATTTT
-,-,TRBV7-6,TRBJ1-2,CASSQAGNYGYTF,TGTGCCAGCAGCCAAGCAGGGAACTATGGCTACACCTTC
-,TRBD2,TRBV4-1,TRBJ2-3,CASSRVKRGTTDTQYF,TGCGCCAGCAGCCGGGTTAAGCGGGGAACCACAGATACGCAGTATTTT
-,TRBD1,TRBV5-1,TRBJ1-1,CASSRLSGTAEAFF,TGCGCCAGCAGCCGTCTTTCCGGGACAGCAGAAGCTTTCTTT
-,TRBD2,TRBV7-6,TRBJ2-3,CASSPLARSAGGFTDTQYF,TGTGCCAGCAGCCCCCTTGCGAGGTCAGCGGGGGGGTTCACAGATACGCAGTATTTT
-,TRBD2,TRBV28,TRBJ2-2,CASTPRSGGSTGELFF,TGTGCCAGCACCCCCCGAAGCGGGGGGAGCACCGGGGAGCTGTTTTTT
-,-,TRBV28,TRBJ1-3,CASSLSDGGHGNTIYF,TGTGCCAGCAGTTTATCTGACGGCGGCCATGGAAACACCATATATTTT
-,TRBD2,TRBV7-9,TRBJ2-7,CASSGQRGSKQTYEQYF,TGTGCCAGCAGCGGACAGCGGGGGAGCAAACAGACCTACGAGCAGTACTTC
-,-,TRBV12-5,TRBJ1-3,CASGSPGATGNTIYF,TGTGCTAGTGGTTCTCCTGGGGCTACTGGAAACACCATATATTTT
-,-,TRBV7-9,TRBJ2-1,CASSQKGTLNEQFF,TGTGCCAGCAGCCAAAAGGGGACTCTCAATGAGCAGTTCTTC
-,-,TRBV9,TRBJ1-3,CASSAWGDTIYF,TGTGCCAGCAGCGCATGGGGGGACACCATATATTTT
-,TRBD1,TRBV5-6,TRBJ2-6,CASTLWTGQGRSGANVLTF,TGTGCCAGCACCCTGTGGACGGGACAGGGGAGATCTGGGGCCAACGTCCTGACTTTC
once,-,TRBV6-2/TRBV6-3,TRBJ1-2,CASSSARKYGYTF,TGTGCCAGCAGTTCGGCGCGGAAATATGGCTACACCTTC
medium-sized,-,TRBV7-6,TRBJ2-7,CASSLGGSLSEQYF,TGTGCCAGCAGCTTAGGCGGTAGTCTAAGCGAGCAGTACTTC
-,-,TRBV27,TRBJ1-1,CASSLTVNTEAFF,TGTGCCAGCAGCCTGACAGTGAACACTGAAGCTTTCTTT
-,TRBD2,TRBV12-5,TRBJ2-1,CASGERGPSYNEQFF,TGTGCTAGTGGTGAGCGGGGGCCCTCCTACAATGAGCAGTTCTTC
few,-,TRBV7-3,TRBJ1-1,CASSLWGRDNTEAFF,TGTGCCAGCAGCTTATGGGGCAGGGATAACACTGAAGCTTTCTTT
-,-,TRBV10-3,TRBJ2-7,CATWGTGAYEQYF,TGTGCCACCTGGGGGACGGGAGCCTACGAGCAGTACTTC
few,TRBD2,TRBV9,TRBJ2-2,CASSVTSGLYTGELFF,TGTGCCAGCAGCGTTACTAGCGGGCTTTACACCGGGGAGCTGTTTTTT